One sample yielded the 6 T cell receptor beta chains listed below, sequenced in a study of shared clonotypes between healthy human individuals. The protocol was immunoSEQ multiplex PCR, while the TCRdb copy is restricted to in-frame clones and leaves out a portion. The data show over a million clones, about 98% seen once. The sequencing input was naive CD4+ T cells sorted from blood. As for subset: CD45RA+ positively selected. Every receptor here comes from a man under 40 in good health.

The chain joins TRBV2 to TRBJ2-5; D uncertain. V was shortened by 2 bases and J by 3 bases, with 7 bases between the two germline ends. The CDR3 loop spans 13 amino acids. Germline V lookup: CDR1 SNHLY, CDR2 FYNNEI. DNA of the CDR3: TGTGCCAGCAGTGAACTGACCAAAGAGACCCAGTACTTC. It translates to CASSELTKETQYF. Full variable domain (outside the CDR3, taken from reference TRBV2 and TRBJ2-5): EPEVTQTPSHQVTQMGQEVILRCVPISNHLYFYWYRQILGQKVEFLVSFYNNEISEKSEIFDDQFSVERPDGSNFTLKIRSTKLEDSAMYFCASSELTKETQYFGPGTRLLVL.

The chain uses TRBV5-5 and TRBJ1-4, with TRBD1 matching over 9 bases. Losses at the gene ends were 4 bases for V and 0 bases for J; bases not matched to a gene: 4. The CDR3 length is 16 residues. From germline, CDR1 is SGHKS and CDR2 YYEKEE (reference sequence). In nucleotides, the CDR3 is TGTGCCAGCAGCCAGGACAGGGGATCAACTAATGAAAAACTGTTTTTT. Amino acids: CASSQDRGSTNEKLFF.

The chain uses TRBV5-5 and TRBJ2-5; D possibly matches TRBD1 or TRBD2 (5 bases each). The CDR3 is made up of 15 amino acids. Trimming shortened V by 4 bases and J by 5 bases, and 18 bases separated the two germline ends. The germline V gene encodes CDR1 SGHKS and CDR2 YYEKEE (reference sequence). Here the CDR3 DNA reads TGTGCCAGCAGCCCCCGCGCCGGGACCGTGGAGACCCAGTACTTC. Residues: CASSPRAGTVETQYF.

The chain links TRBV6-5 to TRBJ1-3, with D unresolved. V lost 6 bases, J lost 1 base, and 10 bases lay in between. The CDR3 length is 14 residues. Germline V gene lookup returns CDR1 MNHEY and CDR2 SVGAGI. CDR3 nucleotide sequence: TGTGCCAGCAGCCTAGGTGGATCTGGAAACACCATATATTTT. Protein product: CASSLGGSGNTIYF.

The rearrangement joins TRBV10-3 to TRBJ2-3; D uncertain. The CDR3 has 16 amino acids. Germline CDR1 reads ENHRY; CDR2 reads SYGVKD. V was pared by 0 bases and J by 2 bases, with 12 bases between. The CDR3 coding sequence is TGTGCCATCAGTGAGTCAGGAAGAAGCTACACAGATACGCAGTATTTT. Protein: CAISESGRSYTDTQYF.

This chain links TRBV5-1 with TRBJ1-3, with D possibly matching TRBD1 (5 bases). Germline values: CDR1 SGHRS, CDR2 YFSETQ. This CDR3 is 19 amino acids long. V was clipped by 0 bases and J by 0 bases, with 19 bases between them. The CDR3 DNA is TGCGCCAGCAGCTTGGGTTACAGGTTGGAGTGGAGCTCTGGAAACACCATATATTTT. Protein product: CASSLGYRLEWSSGNTIYF.